This T cell receptor beta chain originates from a study of cytomegalovirus exposure and HLA in healthy donors. Germline V gene lookup returns CDR1 SGHAT and CDR2 FQNNGV. The CDR3 loop spans 16 amino acids. Trimming removed 3 bases from V and 2 bases from J, with 16 bases in between. It was with 60 Vbeta and 13 Jbeta primers that the PCR ran. Repertoires were generated with immunoSEQ multiplex PCR, while TCRdb's copy carries only in-frame clones and drops some. In the table there are about 160,000 clones, 80% of which are singletons. The sequence was collected from a woman aged 45 to 65 in good health and CMV-seropositive. This rearrangement joins TRBV11-2 to TRBJ1-1, with D tentatively TRBD1 (5 bases). Sample: PBMCs. DNA of the CDR3: TGTGCCAGCAGCTTGGAAGGGGCCAATATAAACACTGAAGCTTTCTTT. Its translation: CASSLEGANINTEAFF.